The TCR beta chain described here comes from a study of T cell responses to AZD1222 COVID-19 vaccine. The study's findings and limits: Across the whole spike, CD4 TCRs peaked at regions 160-218 and 743-854. Clonal diversity may have been underestimated, and the donors were mostly white British, with more females than males.

This clone was recorded only once. What it binds is not known. Only in-frame clones appear in the TCRdb table, and some are missing; sequencing was by immunoSEQ multiplex PCR. The table includes some 180,000 clones, over 85% detected once. There are 15 residues in the CDR3. CDR1 MNHEY and CDR2 SVGAGI come from the germline V gene. V was shortened by 7 bases and J by 5 bases, with 20 bases between the two germline ends. The chain joins TRBV6-5 to TRBJ1-1; tentative D call: TRBD1 (5 bases). The TCR sequence derives from an adult who received the MenACWY meningococcal vaccine as a control. Sequenced here: peripheral blood, sampled 28 days after the second dose of the MenACWY control vaccine. CDR3 residues: CASTFVSSGRTEAFF. In nucleotides, the CDR3 is TGTGCCAGCACCTTTGTATCCTCAGGGAGGACTGAAGCTTTCTTT.